Sequencing of this TCR beta chain was carried out in a study of blood T cells in healthy people across ages. Study-level points and caveats: While age rose, TCR beta diversity per million T cells dropped in a roughly linear way. Naive T cell percentage strongly correlated with TCR beta diversity. Total diversity from one million sequenced T cells was likely underestimated. Versus aged donors, long-lived donors had higher diversity and more naive CD4+ cells.

A sample-barcoded 5' primer and a J-beta primer mix were used in a second PCR of roughly 7 to 11 cycles. TCRdb re-called the 5' RACE reads through MiXCR, storing one row per CDR3 protein. The repertoire consists of hundreds of thousands of distinct CDR3 sequences, with just over 55% occurring once and the leading ten covering 25% to 30%. V lost 1 base and J lost 2, with 19 bases in between. Germline V gene sequence: CDR1 SEHNR, CDR2 FQNEAQ (reference sequence). This CDR3 is built from 18 residues. There are a few counts of this clonotype. Antigen unknown. Material: blood. The V call is TRBV7-9, the J call TRBJ2-3, with D perhaps being TRBD1 or TRBD2 (5 bases each). The TCR sequence derives from a man in his forties or fifties in good health. The CDR3 nucleotides are TGTGCCAGCAGCTTAGGTCGGGACGGCAAAGGGGACACAGATACGCAGTATTTT. Encoded protein: CASSLGRDGKGDTDTQYF.